The 10 T cell receptor beta chains below all came from one sample that was sequenced in a study of blood T cell repertoires in COVID-19. The table came from immunoSEQ multiplex PCR; TCRdb's copy has only in-frame clones and leaves some out. Of 250,000 or so clones detected, just under 90% appear once; the ten largest clones hold over 3.5%. The specimen was PBMCs or T cells enriched from blood (not recorded which). These receptors were taken from a woman in her twenties or thirties with acute COVID-19.

This clone appeared a single time. The V and J genes are TRBV7-9 and TRBJ2-1, with 12 bases matching TRBD2. J lost 8 bases, V lost 1 base, and 6 bases had no gene match. Germline V gene lookup returns CDR1 SEHNR and CDR2 FQNEAQ (reference sequence). CDR3 length: 16 residues. CDR3 region: CASSLVGGLAGYEQFF. DNA of the CDR3: TGTGCCAGCAGCTTAGTCGGTGGACTAGCGGGATATGAGCAGTTCTTC.

The chain has TRBV30 and TRBJ1-3; TRBD1 is a possible D gene (6 bases). V gave up 6 bases and J gave up 0 bases, with 9 bases separating them. This CDR3 spans 13 amino acids. Germline CDR1 reads GTSNPN; CDR2 reads SVGIG (reference sequence). Here the CDR3 DNA reads TGTGCCTGTATACAGGGCTCTGGAAACACCATATATTTT. This encodes CACIQGSGNTIYF.

J is TRBJ1-3 and V is TRBV28; 11 bases map to TRBD1. The CDR3 is 18 residues long. Germline lookup yields CDR1 MDHEN and CDR2 SYDVKM. J was trimmed by 0 bases and V by 3 bases; bases with no gene match: 7. Written as DNA, the CDR3 is TGTGCCAGCAGTTTCCTACTTGGGACAGGGGGCTCTGGAAACACCATATATTTT. Amino acid sequence: CASSFLLGTGGSGNTIYF.

The V gene is TRBV19, the J gene TRBJ2-3; D perhaps matches TRBD1 (6 bases). The CDR3 totals 13 residues. The germline V and J ends were trimmed by 6 bases and 4 bases, with 11 bases remaining between them. The germline gives CDR1 LNHDA, CDR2 SQIVND (reference sequence). The CDR3 DNA sequence: TGTGCCAGTAGCCCTGAGGGGGCAGATACGCAGTATTTT. Translated: CASSPEGADTQYF.

This chain connects TRBV5-1 to TRBJ2-1, with D possibly TRBD2 on 5 matching bases. CDR1 is SGHRS and CDR2 is YFSETQ in the germline V gene. This CDR3 is 17 amino acids long. V was clipped by 0 bases and J by 6 bases, with 19 bases between them. DNA for the CDR3: TGCGCCAGCAGCTTGGCCATCGGAGCGGCCTCTAGCAATGAGCAGTTCTTC. Translating gives CASSLAIGAASSNEQFF.

This rearrangement joins TRBV28 to TRBJ1-1, with D uncertain. In germline, CDR1 is MDHEN, CDR2 SYDVKM. This CDR3 is built from 15 residues. V was pared by 2 bases and J by 6 bases, with 16 bases between. CDR3 sequence (DNA): TGTGCCAGCAGTTTAAGGGTCCCGGGGAAACCTGAAGCTTTCTTT. Protein sequence: CASSLRVPGKPEAFF. Variable domain in full (rest from reference TRBV28 and TRBJ1-1): DVKVTQSSRYLVKRTGEKVFLECVQDMDHENMFWYRQDPGLGLRLIYFSYDVKMKEKGDIPEGYSVSREKKERFSLILESASTNQTSMYLCASSLRVPGKPEAFFGQGTRLTVV.

This chain joins TRBV3-1 (or the pseudogene TRBV3-2) and TRBJ1-1; 8 positions agree with TRBD1. There are 13 residues in the CDR3. Germline CDR1 is LGHDT and CDR2 is YNNKEL (reference sequence). Germline trimming cut 4 bases from V and 4 bases from J; bases unmatched to any gene: 2. The CDR3 DNA reads as TGTGCCAGCAGCCCCAGGGGGCTCACTGAAGCTTTCTTT. It encodes CASSPRGLTEAFF.

J is TRBJ1-5 and V is TRBV19; 9 positions match TRBD1. The CDR3 length is 15 residues. CDR1 is LNHDA, CDR2 SQIVND, per germline (reference sequence). V shed 7 bases and J 1 base; nucleotides not matched to a gene: 5. The CDR3 DNA follows: TGTGCCAGTACCGGGACAGGGTTGAGCAATCAGCCCCAGCATTTT. Protein sequence: CASTGTGLSNQPQHF.

V is TRBV6-5 and J is TRBJ2-7, with D possibly being TRBD2 (7 bases). The V end lost 2 bases, the J end lost 3 bases, and 17 bases lay between the germline ends. The CDR3 loop spans 16 amino acids. Germline-derived CDR1 and CDR2 are MNHEY and SVGAGI. CDR3 loop: CASSYKWGGGVYEQYF. The CDR3 DNA reads TGTGCCAGCAGTTACAAGTGGGGCGGGGGCGTCTACGAGCAGTACTTC.

The rearrangement joins TRBV4-2 to TRBJ1-4; perhaps TRBD1 as D (5 bases). The CDR3 has 16 amino acids. V shed 4 bases and J shed 5 bases, with 17 bases lying between them. The germline V gene encodes CDR1 LGHNA and CDR2 YNFKEQ. Written as DNA, the CDR3 is TGTGCCAGCAGCCCCCCCGCCCAGGGAGGGAATGAAAAACTGTTTTTT. Translation gives CASSPPAQGGNEKLFF.